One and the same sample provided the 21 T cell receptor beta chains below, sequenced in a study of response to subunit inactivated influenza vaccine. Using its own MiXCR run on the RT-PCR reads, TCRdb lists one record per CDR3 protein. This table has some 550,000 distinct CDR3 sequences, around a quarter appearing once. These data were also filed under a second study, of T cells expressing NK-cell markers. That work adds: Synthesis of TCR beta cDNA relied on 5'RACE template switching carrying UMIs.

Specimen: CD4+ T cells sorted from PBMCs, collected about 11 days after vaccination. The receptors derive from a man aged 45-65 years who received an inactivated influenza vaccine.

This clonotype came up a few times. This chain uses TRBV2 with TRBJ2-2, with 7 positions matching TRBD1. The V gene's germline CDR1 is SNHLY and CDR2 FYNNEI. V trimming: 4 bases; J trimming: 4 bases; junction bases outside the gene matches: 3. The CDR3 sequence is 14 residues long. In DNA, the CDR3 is TGTGCCAGCAGTGTCGACAGGGCCACCGGGGAGCTGTTTTTT. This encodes CASSVDRATGELFF.

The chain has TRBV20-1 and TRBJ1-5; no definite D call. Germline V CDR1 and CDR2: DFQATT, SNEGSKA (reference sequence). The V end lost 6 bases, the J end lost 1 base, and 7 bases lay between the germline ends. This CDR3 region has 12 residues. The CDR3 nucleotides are TGCAGTGCCACTCGGAGCAATCAGCCCCAGCATTTT. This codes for CSATRSNQPQHF.

CDR3 DNA: TGTGCCAGCAGTGACATACTGGGGGGGGTACAAGAGACCCAGTACTTC. As protein: CASSDILGGVQETQYF. The chain combines TRBV6-1 with TRBJ2-5; TRBD2 agrees at 7 bases. Trimming took 3 bases from V and 2 from J; bases not matched to a gene: 9. Germline assignment: CDR1 MNHNS and CDR2 SASEGT. CDR3 length: 16 residues.

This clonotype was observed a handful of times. The CDR3 DNA follows: TGTGCCACCGTTGGGGGGAGGAGCGCAGATACGCAGTATTTT. Translation: CATVGGRSADTQYF. V is TRBV15 and J is TRBJ2-3; D might be TRBD2 (6 bases). V was pared by 8 bases and J by 4 bases, with 16 bases between. From germline, CDR1 is LNHNV and CDR2 YYDKDF (reference sequence). The CDR3 contains 14 residues.

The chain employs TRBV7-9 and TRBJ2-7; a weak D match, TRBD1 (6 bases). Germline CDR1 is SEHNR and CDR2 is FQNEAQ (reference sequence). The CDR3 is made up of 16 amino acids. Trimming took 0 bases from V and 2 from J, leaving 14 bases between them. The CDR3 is CASSLAGLGATYEQYF. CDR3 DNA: TGTGCCAGCAGCTTAGCCGGCTTGGGGGCGACCTACGAGCAGTACTTC.

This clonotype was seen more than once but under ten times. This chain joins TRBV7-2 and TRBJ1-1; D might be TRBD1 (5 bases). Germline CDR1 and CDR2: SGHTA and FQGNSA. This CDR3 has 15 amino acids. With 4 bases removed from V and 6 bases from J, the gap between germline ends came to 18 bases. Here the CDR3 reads CASSWGRASSSEAFF. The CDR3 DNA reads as TGTGCCAGCAGCTGGGGCCGGGCCTCCTCCTCTGAAGCTTTCTTT. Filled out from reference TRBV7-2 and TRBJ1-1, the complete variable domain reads GAGVSQSPSNKVTEKGKDVELRCDPISGHTALYWYRQSLGQGLEFLIYFQGNSAPDKSGLPSDRFSAERTGGSVSTLTIQRTQQEDSAVYLCASSWGRASSSEAFFGQGTRLTVV.

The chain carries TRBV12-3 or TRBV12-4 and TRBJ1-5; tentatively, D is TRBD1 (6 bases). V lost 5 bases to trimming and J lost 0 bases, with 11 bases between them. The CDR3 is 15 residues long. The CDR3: CASSQGGGSNQPQHF. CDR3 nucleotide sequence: TGTGCCAGCAGTCAGGGAGGGGGTAGCAATCAGCCCCAGCATTTT.

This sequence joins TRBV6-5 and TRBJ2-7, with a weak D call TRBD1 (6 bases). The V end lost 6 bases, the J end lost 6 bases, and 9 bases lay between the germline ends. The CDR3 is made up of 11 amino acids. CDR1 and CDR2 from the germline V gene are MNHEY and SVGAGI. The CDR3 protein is CASSQGSEQYF. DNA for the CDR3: TGTGCCAGCAGCCAGGGGTCCGAGCAGTACTTC.

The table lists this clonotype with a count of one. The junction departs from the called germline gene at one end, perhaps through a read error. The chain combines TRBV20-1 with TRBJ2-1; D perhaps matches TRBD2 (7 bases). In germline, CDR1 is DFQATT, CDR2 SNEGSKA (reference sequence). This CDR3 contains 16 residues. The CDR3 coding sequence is TGCTGTGCTAGAGATATGGGGGCGGGAGCCTACAATGAGCAGTTCTTC. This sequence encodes CCARDMGAGAYNEQFF.

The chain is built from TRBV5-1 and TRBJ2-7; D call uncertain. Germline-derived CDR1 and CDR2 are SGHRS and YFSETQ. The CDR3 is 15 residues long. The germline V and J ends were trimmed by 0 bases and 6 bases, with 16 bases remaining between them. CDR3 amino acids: CASSLGNGRTGEQYF. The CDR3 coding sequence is TGCGCCAGCAGCTTGGGGAACGGACGGACCGGCGAGCAGTACTTC.

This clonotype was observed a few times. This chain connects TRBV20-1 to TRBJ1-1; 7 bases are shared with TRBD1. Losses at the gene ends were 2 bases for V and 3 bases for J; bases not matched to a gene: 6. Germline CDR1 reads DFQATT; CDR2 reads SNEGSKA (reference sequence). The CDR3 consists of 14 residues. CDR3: CSARRWDRDTEAFF. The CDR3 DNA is TGCAGTGCTAGAAGATGGGACAGAGACACTGAAGCTTTCTTT.

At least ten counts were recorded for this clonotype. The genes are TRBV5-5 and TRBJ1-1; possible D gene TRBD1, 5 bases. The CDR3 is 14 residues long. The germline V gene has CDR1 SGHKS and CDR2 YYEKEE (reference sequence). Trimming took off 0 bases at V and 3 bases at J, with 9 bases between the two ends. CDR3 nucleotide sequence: TGTGCCAGCAGCTTGGAGGCCAGGGACACTGAAGCTTTCTTT. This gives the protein CASSLEARDTEAFF.

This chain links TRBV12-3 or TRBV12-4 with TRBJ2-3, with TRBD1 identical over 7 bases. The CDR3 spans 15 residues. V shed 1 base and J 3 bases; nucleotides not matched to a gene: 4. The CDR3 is CASSLGTGETDTQYF. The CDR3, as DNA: TGTGCCAGCAGTTTAGGTACAGGGGAGACAGATACGCAGTATTTT.

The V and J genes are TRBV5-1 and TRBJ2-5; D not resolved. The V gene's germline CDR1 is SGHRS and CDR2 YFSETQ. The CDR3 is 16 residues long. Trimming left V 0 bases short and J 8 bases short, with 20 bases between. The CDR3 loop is CASSLGDTYRRDTQYF. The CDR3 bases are TGCGCCAGCAGCTTGGGCGACACTTACCGCCGAGATACCCAGTACTTC.

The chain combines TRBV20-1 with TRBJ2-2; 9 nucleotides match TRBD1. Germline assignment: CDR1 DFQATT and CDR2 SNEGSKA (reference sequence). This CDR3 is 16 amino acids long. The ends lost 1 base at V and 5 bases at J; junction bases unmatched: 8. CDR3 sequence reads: CSARGSGQGGTGELFF. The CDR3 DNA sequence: TGCAGTGCTAGAGGCTCGGGACAGGGAGGAACCGGGGAGCTGTTTTTT.

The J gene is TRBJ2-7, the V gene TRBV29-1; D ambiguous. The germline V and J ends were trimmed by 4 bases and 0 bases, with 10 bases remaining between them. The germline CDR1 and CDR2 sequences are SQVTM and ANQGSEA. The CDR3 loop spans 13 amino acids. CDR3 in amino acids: CSVGSLSSYEQYF. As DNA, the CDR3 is TGCAGCGTTGGAAGCCTTAGCTCCTACGAGCAGTACTTC.

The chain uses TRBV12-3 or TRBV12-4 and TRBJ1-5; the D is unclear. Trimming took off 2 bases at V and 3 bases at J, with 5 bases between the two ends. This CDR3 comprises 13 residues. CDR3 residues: CASSLPPNQPQHF. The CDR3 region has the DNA TGTGCCAGCAGTTTACCTCCCAATCAGCCCCAGCATTTT.

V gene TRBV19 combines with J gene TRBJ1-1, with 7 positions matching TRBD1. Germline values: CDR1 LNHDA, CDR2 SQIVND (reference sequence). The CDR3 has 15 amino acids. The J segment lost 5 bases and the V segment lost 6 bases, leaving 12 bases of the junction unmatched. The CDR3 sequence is CASRLPQGRGTEAFF. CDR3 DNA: TGTGCCAGTAGACTTCCACAGGGGAGAGGTACTGAAGCTTTCTTT.

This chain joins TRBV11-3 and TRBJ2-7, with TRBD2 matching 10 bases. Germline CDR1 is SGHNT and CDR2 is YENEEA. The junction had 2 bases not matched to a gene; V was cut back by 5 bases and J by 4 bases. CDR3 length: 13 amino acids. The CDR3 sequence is CASSKTSGYEQYF. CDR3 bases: TGTGCCAGCAGCAAGACTAGCGGGTACGAGCAGTACTTC.

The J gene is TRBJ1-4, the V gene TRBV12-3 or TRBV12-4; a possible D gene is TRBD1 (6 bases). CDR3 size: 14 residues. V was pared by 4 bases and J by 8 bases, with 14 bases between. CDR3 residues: CASSSRPGTEKLFF. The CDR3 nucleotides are TGTGCCAGCAGTTCACGACCGGGGACAGAAAAACTGTTTTTT.

CDR3 region: CSVHRGPGQWNTEAFF. Written as DNA, the CDR3 is TGCAGCGTCCACAGGGGGCCAGGGCAATGGAACACTGAAGCTTTCTTT. The chain recombines TRBV29-1 with TRBJ1-1; 9 bases align to TRBD1. This CDR3 region has 16 residues. Germline trimming cut 6 bases from V and 1 base from J; bases unmatched to any gene: 12. Germline V lookup: CDR1 SQVTM, CDR2 ANQGSEA. Full variable domain (missing parts from reference TRBV29-1 and TRBJ1-1): SAVISQKPSRDICQRGTSLTIQCQVDSQVTMMFWYRQQPGQSLTLIATANQGSEATYESGFVIDKFPISRPNLTFSTLTVSNMSPEDSSIYLCSVHRGPGQWNTEAFFGQGTRLTVV.